This TCR beta chain is drawn from a study of cytomegalovirus exposure and HLA in healthy donors. Study-wide background: Ancestry clustering placed roughly 86% of several hundred genotyped donors in the Caucasian-associated cluster.

Nominal health characterized the donors when sampled, though unrecorded immune exposures were likely. Study results and limitations: Researchers catalogued some 160 TCR beta chains as cytomegalovirus-associated. Researchers reported in a later analysis that a missense DCLRE1C variant was tied to TCR beta V- and J-gene trimming.

The PCR was carried out with 60 Vbeta primers and 13 Jbeta primers. Sequencing was performed with immunoSEQ multiplex PCR; in TCRdb, only in-frame clones are kept and a portion is missing. The sample lists around 150,000 clones; roughly 80% were seen once. Worth noting for this clone: Its antigen is not known.

Germline V gene data show CDR1 as SGHAT and CDR2 as FQNNGV. This CDR3 has 18 amino acids. V trimming: 2 bases; J trimming: 5 bases; junction bases outside the gene matches: 10. The gene calls are TRBV11-2 and TRBJ2-5, with 14 bases that match TRBD2. This sequence was found in a male donor in good health and CMV-seropositive. Sequencing was done on a sample of PBMCs. The CDR3 spells CASSLRGLAGGSGETQYF. The CDR3 nucleotides are TGTGCCAGCAGCTTAAGAGGACTAGCGGGAGGCAGCGGCGAGACCCAGTACTTC.